The 8 T cell receptor beta chains listed next were all sequenced from one sample in a study of cytomegalovirus exposure and HLA in healthy donors. The primer mix had 60 Vbeta and 13 Jbeta primers. Profiling relied on immunoSEQ multiplex PCR, and the TCRdb table lists in-frame clones only, not all of them. The repertoire holds 150,000 or so clones, with about 68% as singletons. The sequencing sample was made of PBMCs. Every receptor here comes from a female donor in good health and CMV-seronegative.

The chain has TRBV30 and TRBJ1-5; 7 bases map to TRBD1. The V and J ends lost 1 base and 3 bases, in that order; junction bases with no gene match: 6. The CDR3 spans 15 residues. The germline V gene encodes CDR1 GTSNPN and CDR2 SVGIG (reference sequence). The CDR3 is CAWSERGLYNQPQHF. CDR3 nucleotides: TGTGCCTGGAGTGAGAGGGGGCTCTACAATCAGCCCCAGCATTTT. Drawing the rest from reference TRBV30 and TRBJ1-5, the complete variable domain is SQTIHQWPATLVQPVGSPLSLECTVEGTSNPNLYWYRQAAGRGLQLLFYSVGIGQISSEVPQNLSASRPQDRQFILSSKKLLLSDSGFYLCAWSERGLYNQPQHFGDGTRLSIL.

In this sample, this clone turned up a few times. V is TRBV4-1 and J is TRBJ1-5; TRBD1 might be the D (6 bases). This CDR3 has 15 residues. V was clipped by 0 bases and J by 5 bases, with 11 bases between them. Germline V gene sequence: CDR1 MGHRA, CDR2 YSYEKL. CDR3 amino acids: CASSQDHAGDQPQHF. CDR3 coding DNA: TGCGCCAGCAGCCAAGATCACGCAGGGGATCAGCCCCAGCATTTT.

V and J are TRBV10-3 and TRBJ2-3; D may be TRBD2 (6 bases). Germline-derived CDR1 and CDR2 are ENHRY and SYGVKD. The CDR3 covers 15 residues. V was pared by 5 bases and J by 2 bases, with 14 bases between. The CDR3 here is CAISPSGLTTDTQYF. CDR3 coding DNA: TGTGCCATCAGTCCGTCCGGACTAACCACAGATACGCAGTATTTT.

CDR3 DNA sequence: TGTGCCAGCAGTGAATCCCGGGGCTACAATGAGCAGTTCTTC. Translating gives CASSESRGYNEQFF. V is TRBV2 and J is TRBJ2-1; tentatively, D is TRBD2 (5 bases). Germline CDR1 and CDR2: SNHLY and FYNNEI. This CDR3 is built from 14 residues. The V end was cut by 2 bases, the J end by 3 bases, with 8 bases between. Together with reference TRBV2 and TRBJ2-1, the CDR3 gives the full variable domain: EPEVTQTPSHQVTQMGQEVILRCVPISNHLYFYWYRQILGQKVEFLVSFYNNEISEKSEIFDDQFSVERPDGSNFTLKIRSTKLEDSAMYFCASSESRGYNEQFFGPGTRLTVL.

This sequence joins TRBV7-2 and TRBJ1-4, with D perhaps TRBD1 (6 bases). Looked up from germline, CDR1 is SGHTA and CDR2 is FQGNSA. The V end lost 6 bases, the J end lost 7 bases, and 12 bases lay between the germline ends. The CDR3 consists of 13 residues. The CDR3: CASRPGVGEKLFF. DNA for the CDR3: TGTGCCAGCAGGCCAGGGGTGGGTGAAAAACTGTTTTTT.

This sequence joins TRBV7-3 and TRBJ2-2; 12 bases are a match to TRBD2. The CDR3 has 19 residues. CDR1 and CDR2 (germline): SGHTA, FQGTGA. After removal of 5 bases from V and 2 bases from J, the junction contained 12 bases not matched to a gene. The CDR3 nucleotides are TGTGCCAGCAGCCCGGCCCCATTGACTAGCGGGAGAAACACCGGGGAGCTGTTTTTT. It codes for CASSPAPLTSGRNTGELFF.

The chain links TRBV28 to TRBJ2-7; a possible D gene is TRBD2 (6 bases). The CDR3 runs 14 residues. Germline lookup yields CDR1 MDHEN and CDR2 SYDVKM. Trimming shortened V by 6 bases and J by 6 bases, and 18 bases separated the two germline ends. CDR3 nucleotides: TGTGCCAGCAGGGGGACTTGGGAGGCCCTCGAGCAGTACTTC. It translates to CASRGTWEALEQYF.

This clone appeared a single time. J is TRBJ1-5 and V is TRBV6-6; D gene unclear. Germline V gene sequence: CDR1 MNHNY, CDR2 SVGAGI (reference sequence). The CDR3 extends over 12 amino acids. The V end lost 6 bases, the J end lost 4 bases, and 7 bases lay between the germline ends. This chain's CDR3 is CASRTGNQPQHF. The CDR3 nucleotides are TGTGCCAGCAGAACGGGGAATCAGCCCCAGCATTTT.